A selection of T cell receptor beta chains follows, all from one sample in a study of T cells after yellow fever vaccination. TCRdb re-called the 5' RACE reads with MiXCR, one entry per CDR3 protein. This table holds hundreds of thousands of distinct CDR3 sequences, about 5.2% found once. Material: CD4+ T cells sorted from PBMCs, obtained on the day of the yellow fever booster vaccination. These receptors originate from a man aged 18 to 29 who received the YFV17D yellow fever vaccine. Both conserved end residues are part of each CDR3. The D gene is left open where the match is weak. Some rows mark clone size as missing; the rest say once, few, many or name a class of expanded clone.

TRBV6-2/TRBV6-3	TRBJ2-1	-	TRBD1	TGTGCCGCAGGGGACAGGGGGTCGGCGCCCTACAATGAGCAGTTCTTC	CAAGDRGSAPYNEQFF
TRBV7-8	TRBJ2-5	medium-sized	-	TGTGCCAGCAGCTTACCCCGACAGGACTCCCAGTACTTC	CASSLPRQDSQYF
TRBV11-2	TRBJ1-6	many	-	TGTGCCAGCAGCCAGGGAAGTTCAACCTATAATTCACCCCTCCACTTT	CASSQGSSTYNSPLHF
TRBV7-3	TRBJ1-1	many	-	TGTGCCAGCAGCTTAAGGGGACTGAACACTGAAGCTTTCTTT	CASSLRGLNTEAFF
TRBV5-1	TRBJ2-1	-	-	TGCGCCAGCAGCGACCAAGGGGGGGCCTACAATGAGCAGTTCTTC	CASSDQGGAYNEQFF
TRBV2	TRBJ2-1	-	-	TGTGCCAGCGGTCGCCAACTAGTGACCCCACTCTTC	CASGRQLVTPLF
TRBV9	TRBJ1-5	-	-	TGTGCCAGCAGCGTAGCCGGTAGCAATCAGCCCCAGCATTTT	CASSVAGSNQPQHF
TRBV6-5	TRBJ1-1	-	TRBD1	TGTGCCAGCGGGCCGGGACAGGGGAATACTGAAGCTTTCTTT	CASGPGQGNTEAFF
TRBV19	TRBJ1-2	-	-	TGTGCCAGTAGTCGGACCACTCGCGCCTGGCAGGATAACTATGGCTACACCTTC	CASSRTTRAWQDNYGYTF
TRBV4-3	TRBJ1-5	few	-	TGCGCCAGCAGCCAAGATTCCGCCGCCGGCTATAGCAATCAGCCCCAGCATTTT	CASSQDSAAGYSNQPQHF
TRBV7-2	TRBJ2-5	many	TRBD2	TGTGCCAGCAGTTCAAGACTTAGCGGGGAGACCCAAGAGACCCAGTACTTC	CASSSRLSGETQETQYF
TRBV18	TRBJ2-7	-	-	TGTGCCAGCTCACCACAGGCACCCAGGGCTGACGAGCAGTACTTC	CASSPQAPRADEQYF
TRBV7-2	TRBJ2-3	many	-	TGTGCCAGCAGCTCCAGACCCACAGATACGCAGTATTTT	CASSSRPTDTQYF
TRBV6-1	TRBJ2-4	-	TRBD1	TGTGCCAGCAGTGAAGGGGGACAGGGAAACATTCAGTACTTC	CASSEGGQGNIQYF
TRBV4-2	TRBJ2-2	-	TRBD2	TGTGCCAGCAGCCAGAGGGTTGTGGGGGGGGCGAACACCGGGGAGCTGTTTTTT	CASSQRVVGGANTGELFF
TRBV6-2/TRBV6-3	TRBJ2-3	-	TRBD2	TGTGCCAGCAGTTACTTGACTAGCGGGGCTCTTCGATATACGCAGTATTTT	CASSYLTSGALRYTQYF